The 21 T cell receptor beta chains listed next were all sequenced from one sample in a study of response to subunit inactivated influenza vaccine. MiXCR was run by TCRdb on the RT-PCR reads, yielding one entry per CDR3 protein. The sample holds fewer than 800,000 distinct CDR3 sequences; approximately 15% are singletons and the top ten take 11%. The sample consisted of PBMCs from blood, taken approximately 13 days after vaccination. All receptors come from a man aged 45-60 years who received an inactivated influenza vaccine.

This rearrangement joins TRBV15 to TRBJ2-3, with 8 nucleotides matching TRBD1. V was pared by 3 bases and J by 5 bases, with 7 bases of the junction left unmatched. The germline gives CDR1 LNHNV, CDR2 YYDKDF (reference sequence). The CDR3 sequence is 15 residues long. The CDR3 region has the DNA TGTGCCACCAGCAGGGCAGGGGGCGGATTAGATACGCAGTATTTT. Translation: CATSRAGGGLDTQYF.

V usage is TRBV20-1 and J usage is TRBJ1-1; D perhaps matches TRBD1 (5 bases). CDR1 and CDR2 from the germline V gene are DFQATT and SNEGSKA (reference sequence). The CDR3 is 15 amino acids. The CDR3 DNA is TGCAATGACCGGGGGACGCCTCGTGGGGACACTGAAGCTTTCTTT. Translated: CNDRGTPRGDTEAFF.

The rearrangement links TRBV7-3 to TRBJ2-5, with D tentatively TRBD2 (6 bases). Per germline, CDR1 SGHTA and CDR2 FQGTGA. The CDR3 spans 15 residues. Trimming removed 3 bases at V and 5 bases at J, with 16 bases between. The CDR3 loop is CASSLLGSNVETQYF. CDR3 DNA sequence: TGTGCCAGCAGCTTGCTCGGGAGCAACGTTGAGACCCAGTACTTC.

This rearrangement joins TRBV12-3 or TRBV12-4 to TRBJ2-1; D is unresolved. V was pared by 3 bases and J by 8 bases, with 11 bases between. This CDR3 region has 13 residues. The DNA of the CDR3 is TGTGCCAGCAGTTTTTCCCGGAAGGATGAGCAGTTCTTC. It translates to CASSFSRKDEQFF.

This clonotype came up many times. One end of the junction fails to match germline, which may point to a read error. The chain links TRBV5-1 to TRBJ2-2; D gene ambiguous. The CDR3 covers 15 residues. CDR1 and CDR2 from the germline V gene are SGHRS and YFSETQ. The CDR3 coding sequence is TGCGCCACCAGCCCGGGCAGAGCGAACACCGGGGAGCTGTTTTTT. This sequence encodes CATSPGRANTGELFF.

J is TRBJ2-4 and V is TRBV12-3 or TRBV12-4; 7 bases fit TRBD2. V lost 5 bases, J lost 3 bases, and 4 bases stayed unmatched. The CDR3 extends over 14 amino acids. CDR3 sequence (DNA): TGTGCCAGCAGTCGGGGGGAATTCAAAAACATTCAGTACTTC. Protein product: CASSRGEFKNIQYF.

This clonotype has more than one count but fewer than ten. The chain couples TRBV20-1 to TRBJ2-3; D may be TRBD2 (7 bases). Germline-derived CDR1 and CDR2 are DFQATT and SNEGSKA (reference sequence). V dropped 7 bases and J dropped 0 bases, with 11 bases sitting between them. This CDR3 is built from 13 residues. CDR3 sequence: CSEGGVSTDTQYF. The CDR3 DNA is TGCAGTGAAGGGGGGGTGAGCACAGATACGCAGTATTTT.

This clonotype appeared a few times. The chain recombines TRBV6-5 with TRBJ2-7; D call uncertain. Trimming took off 2 bases at V and 2 bases at J, with 7 bases between the two ends. The CDR3 length is 13 residues. Germline-derived CDR1 and CDR2 are MNHEY and SVGAGI. The CDR3 region is CASSYGLAYEQYF. DNA for the CDR3: TGTGCCAGCAGTTACGGCTTAGCCTACGAGCAGTACTTC.

This clonotype was recorded once. The gene calls are TRBV29-1 and TRBJ2-4; possibly TRBD2 for D (5 bases). Germline CDR1 SQVTM, CDR2 ANQGSEA. The CDR3 runs 13 residues. Trimming took 6 bases from V and 0 from J, leaving 9 bases between them. The chain's CDR3 is CSVRVLAKNIQYF. In nucleotides, the CDR3 is TGCAGCGTGAGGGTACTAGCCAAAAACATTCAGTACTTC. Drawing the rest from reference TRBV29-1 and TRBJ2-4, the complete variable domain is SAVISQKPSRDICQRGTSLTIQCQVDSQVTMMFWYRQQPGQSLTLIATANQGSEATYESGFVIDKFPISRPNLTFSTLTVSNMSPEDSSIYLCSVRVLAKNIQYFGAGTRLSVL.

This chain links TRBV24-1 with TRBJ2-7, with TRBD2 matching 8 bases. Germline values: CDR1 KGHDR, CDR2 SFDVKD. Trimming took 3 bases from V and 6 from J; bases not matched to a gene: 12. CDR3 size: 16 residues. The CDR3 bases are TGTGCCACCAGTGATCCCACGAAAAGCGGGAGTGGCGAGCAGTACTTC. This codes for CATSDPTKSGSGEQYF.

This rearrangement joins TRBV3-1 to TRBJ2-5, with 16 bases that match TRBD2. The length of the CDR3 is 17 residues. With 3 bases clipped from V and 3 bases from J, the junction kept 4 bases outside the gene matches. CDR1 and CDR2 from the germline V gene are LGHDT and YNNKEL (reference sequence). CDR3 protein: CASSQGLAGGRKETQYF. The CDR3 coding sequence is TGTGCCAGCAGCCAGGGACTAGCGGGGGGGCGTAAAGAGACCCAGTACTTC.

The V gene is TRBV21-1, the J gene TRBJ2-7. TRBV21-1 constitutes a pseudogene. There are 14 residues in the CDR3. CDR3 in amino acids: CASSKLAFCYEQYF. CDR3 DNA: TGTGCCAGCAGCAAACTTGCATTTTGCTACGAGCAGTACTTC.

The V gene is TRBV5-4, the J gene TRBJ2-7; 11 bases are shared with TRBD2. Germline V gives CDR1 SGHNT, CDR2 YYREEE (reference sequence). The CDR3 has 15 amino acids. After removal of 3 bases from V and 3 bases from J, the junction contained 5 bases not matched to a gene. The CDR3 region is CASSWGLADYYEQYF. DNA of the CDR3: TGTGCCAGCAGCTGGGGACTAGCGGATTACTACGAGCAGTACTTC.

This clonotype was counted only a few times. The chain is built from TRBV5-1 and TRBJ2-5; 7 bases align to TRBD1. The CDR3 spans 12 residues. Germline CDR1 reads SGHRS; CDR2 reads YFSETQ. The V segment lost 8 bases and the J segment 4 bases; nucleotides outside the gene matches: 5. CDR3 loop: CASTGERETQYF. CDR3 bases: TGCGCCAGTACAGGGGAACGAGAGACCCAGTACTTC.

This clonotype has ten or more counts. The rearrangement links TRBV2 to TRBJ2-3; D is perhaps TRBD2 (6 bases). The V end lost 3 bases, the J end lost 3 bases, and 13 bases lay between the germline ends. Germline CDR1 reads SNHLY; CDR2 reads FYNNEI. This CDR3 contains 15 residues. CDR3 amino acids: CASSELASLTDTQYF. In DNA form, the CDR3 reads TGTGCCAGCAGTGAGCTAGCGTCCCTGACAGATACGCAGTATTTT.

The chain couples TRBV3-1 to TRBJ2-7; 10 nucleotides line up with TRBD2. V trimming: 3 bases; J trimming: 2 bases; junction bases outside the gene matches: 4. Germline loops: CDR1 LGHDT, CDR2 YNNKEL (reference sequence). The length of the CDR3 is 15 residues. The CDR3 loop is CASSQAGTSAYEQYF. CDR3 bases: TGTGCCAGCAGCCAGGCCGGGACTAGCGCCTACGAGCAGTACTTC.

This clonotype was seen ten or more times. This rearrangement joins TRBV9 to TRBJ2-7; D unresolved. The V and J ends lost 4 bases and 5 bases respectively, with 13 bases between them. Germline V gene lookup returns CDR1 SGDLS and CDR2 YYNGEE. The CDR3 runs 13 residues. DNA for the CDR3: TGTGCCAGCAGCCCCCGAGTGCTCGACGAGCAGTACTTC. Protein sequence: CASSPRVLDEQYF.

Only a few counts were recorded for this clonotype. This sequence joins TRBV10-2 and TRBJ1-1, with D tentatively TRBD1 (6 bases). Trimming left V 3 bases short and J 0 bases short, with 8 bases between. The CDR3 is made up of 14 amino acids. The germline V gene has CDR1 WSHSY and CDR2 SAAADI. The CDR3 sequence: CASSEQGMNTEAFF. The DNA of the CDR3 is TGCGCCAGCAGTGAACAGGGCATGAACACTGAAGCTTTCTTT.

This clonotype was detected only a few times. J is TRBJ2-7 and V is TRBV14; D is possibly TRBD2 (5 bases). The V end was cut by 0 bases, the J end by 9 bases, with 12 bases between. The germline CDR1 and CDR2 sequences are SGHDN and FVKESK. There are 13 residues in the CDR3. The chain's CDR3 is CASSQDAGNWQYF. The CDR3 DNA is TGTGCCAGCAGCCAAGATGCGGGTAACTGGCAGTACTTC. Together with reference TRBV14 and TRBJ2-7, the CDR3 gives the full variable domain: EAGVTQFPSHSVIEKGQTVTLRCDPISGHDNLYWYRRVMGKEIKFLLHFVKESKQDESGMPNNRFLAERTGGTYSTLKVQPAELEDSGVYFCASSQDAGNWQYFGPGTRLTVT.

Comment on this clonotype: A clone one base away is much larger, so this may be a read error. DNA for the CDR3: TGTGCCAGCGCCGCGGCGGCCAACCGCACCGAGCAGTACTTC. Its protein product is CASAAAANRTEQYF. The chain is built from TRBV7-2 and TRBJ2-7; D call uncertain. Germline V gene sequence: CDR1 SGHTA, CDR2 FQGNSA. CDR3 length: 14 residues. Trimming removed 8 bases from V and 6 bases from J, with 20 bases in between. The whole variable domain, filled in from reference TRBV7-2 and TRBJ2-7, reads GAGVSQSPSNKVTEKGKDVELRCDPISGHTALYWYRQSLGQGLEFLIYFQGNSAPDKSGLPSDRFSAERTGGSVSTLTIQRTQQEDSAVYLCASAAAANRTEQYFGPGTRLTVT.

In this sample, this clonotype turned up once. The chain combines TRBV18 with TRBJ2-6; D is possibly TRBD1 or TRBD2 (5 bases each). V was cut by 8 bases and J by 2 bases, with 13 bases left in between. Germline CDR1 reads KGHSH; CDR2 reads LQKENI. The CDR3 spans 15 residues. CDR3 in DNA: TGTGCCAGCGCTCTGGGGACGCCTGGGGCCAACGTCCTGACTTTC. This gives the protein CASALGTPGANVLTF. The full variable domain, its missing parts supplied by reference TRBV18 and TRBJ2-6, is NAGVMQNPRHLVRRRGQEARLRCSPMKGHSHVYWYRQLPEEGLKFMVYLQKENIIDESGMPKERFSAEFPKEGPSILRIQQVVRGDSAAYFCASALGTPGANVLTFGAGSRLTVL.